The T cell receptor beta chain under discussion was sequenced for a study of CD8 T cells in Susac syndrome. Study results and caveats: Acknowledgment was made by the study that its TCR sequencing and HLA analysis involved a relatively small number of individuals.

TCR beta sequencing was performed on blood CD8+ and CD4+ T cells. It was negative isolation that provided the CD8+ and CD4+ T cells, whereas TEMRA cells were enriched by FACS. RNA amounts of about 0.5 to 1 ug underwent reverse transcription with random hexamers. TCR beta CDR3 was amplified by immunoSEQ multiplex PCR. This amplification extended across 54 Vbeta and 13 Jbeta segments. TCRdb redid the calling of the immunoSEQ multiplex PCR reads with MiXCR, one entry per CDR3 protein. The top ten clones hold about 0.12% of a sample with over 350,000 distinct CDR3 sequences, 75% to 90% of them seen once. This clonotype was detected a few times. Its target is unknown. The CDR3 totals 14 residues. V trimming: 4 bases; J trimming: 5 bases; junction bases outside the gene matches: 4. Per germline, CDR1 SEHNR and CDR2 FQNEAQ (reference sequence).

Sequences were obtained from CD8+ T cells from PBMCs. The chain has TRBV7-9 and TRBJ1-5; 8 bases align to TRBD1. The origin of this receptor is a human donor with multiple sclerosis. CDR3 amino acids: CASSSGQGDQPQHF. CDR3 bases: TGTGCCAGCAGCTCTGGACAGGGAGATCAGCCCCAGCATTTT.